This T cell receptor beta chain comes out of a study of CD8+CD57+ T cells in acquired aplastic anemia. Study in general: Quantities of DNA derived from sorted CD4+ and CD8+ cells averaged around 3 ug.

Genomic DNA acted as the template from which TCR beta VDJ combination and CDR3 sequence profiling were carried out. TCRdb re-analysed the reads in MiXCR, keeping a single row per CDR3 protein. The table records approximately 160,000 distinct CDR3 sequences, around 45% of them present only once. With respect to this clonotype: The junction differs from germline at one of its ends, possibly a read error.

The CDR3 spans 14 residues. Germline loops: CDR1 SSHAT, CDR2 FNYEAQ (reference sequence). The clonotype was recovered from a human donor in good health. The V call is TRBV7-7, the J call TRBJ2-7, with a possible D match to TRBD2 (5 bases). The source material was sorted CD4+, CD8+, or CD8+CD57+ T cells (not recorded which) from PBMCs. CDR3 sequence: CASSQRVGRDEQYF. The CDR3 DNA sequence: TGTGCTAGCAGCCAGAGGGTAGGGAGAGACGAGCAGTACTTC. The variable domain in full, with the rest retrieved from reference TRBV7-7 and TRBJ2-7, is GAGVSQSPRYKVTKRGQDVTLRCDPISSHATLYWYQQALGQGPEFLTYFNYEAQPDKSGLPSDRFSAERPEGSISTLTIQRTEQRDSAMYRCASSQRVGRDEQYFGPGTRLTVT.